The present TCR beta chain was sequenced within a study of Graves' ophthalmopathy and Graves' hyperthyroidism. Notes on the study in general: From stable hyperthyroidism, ophthalmopathy was separated by a 13-signature model with 85% to 90% sensitivity and less than 83% specificity.

RNA served as the template for amplifying TCR beta CDR3 regions. First-round RT-PCR with HTBI primers preceded a second-round multiplex PCR. TCRdb processed the multiplex PCR reads anew with MiXCR; each CDR3 protein has one entry. The data show under 200,000 distinct CDR3 sequences, over 35% seen once. Ophthalmopathy donors showed moderate-to-severe activity, CAS ≥3, NOSPECS ≥4 and a duration under 3 months. On this clonotype: Its matching antigen is unknown.

The material sequenced was peripheral blood. The TCR was taken from a woman aged 35 to 49 with Graves' ophthalmopathy.

In nucleotides, the CDR3 is TGTGCCAGCAGTCCGGCCCTGGCCCAAGAGACCCAGTACTTC. Translating it yields CASSPALAQETQYF. V and J are TRBV6-1 and TRBJ2-5, with D hard to call. Between the trimmed V and J ends, which lost 5 bases and 1 base, there was a span of 11 bases. There are 14 residues in the CDR3. In germline, CDR1 is MNHNS, CDR2 SASEGT.